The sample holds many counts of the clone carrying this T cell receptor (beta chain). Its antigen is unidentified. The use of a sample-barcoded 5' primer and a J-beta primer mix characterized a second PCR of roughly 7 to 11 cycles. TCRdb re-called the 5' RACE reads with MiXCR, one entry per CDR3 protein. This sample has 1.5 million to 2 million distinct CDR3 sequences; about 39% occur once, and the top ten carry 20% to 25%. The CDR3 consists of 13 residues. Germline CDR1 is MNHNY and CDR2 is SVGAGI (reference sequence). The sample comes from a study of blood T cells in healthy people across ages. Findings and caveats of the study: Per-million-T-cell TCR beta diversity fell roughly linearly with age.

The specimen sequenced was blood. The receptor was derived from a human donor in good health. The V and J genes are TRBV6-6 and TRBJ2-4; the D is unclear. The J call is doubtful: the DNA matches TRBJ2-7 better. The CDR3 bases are TGTGCCAGCAGTTACTCCACACGTTACGAGCAGTACTTC. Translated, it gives CASSYSTRYEQYF.